This TCR beta chain was recovered during a study of tumor-infiltrating lymphocytes in primary liver carcinoma. Turning to the study itself: The patient population consisted of men and women between 30 and 69 years of age. Productive TCRbeta reads per sample were roughly 3.5 to 7.5 million, not differing by tissue. All lesions had stage T1-T3 N0M0 and roughly 4 to 10 cm widths. Study outcomes and limitations: Only about 7-24% of top clones were detected in each of the five tumor regions.

Without any cell sorting, about 19-30 mg of bulk tissue yielded co-extracted RNA and DNA. Points on this clonotype: The target antigen is unknown. A read error is possible here, since a much larger clone lies one base away.

The germline gives CDR1 MNHNS, CDR2 SASEGT. With 5 bases removed from V and 2 bases from J, the gap between germline ends came to 9 bases. The CDR3 has 13 amino acids. TCR beta cDNA was reverse-transcribed from roughly 520 ng of total RNA. The reaction used a constant-region primer and ProtoScript II reverse transcriptase. Modified slightly, ARM-PCR produced TCR beta libraries over three nested multiplex PCR rounds. The first two PCR rounds, roughly 10 cycles each, used TRBV1-TRBV30 forward primers and a C-beta reverse primer. TCRdb passed the multiplex PCR reads through MiXCR, listing each CDR3 protein once. Of about 99,000 distinct CDR3 sequences listed, more than 60% are singletons.

The sequencing sample was made of liver tumor tissue from sampling region 5. Subset defined: tumor region T5, tumor centre. This chain joins TRBV6-1 and TRBJ2-5; D is ambiguous. The sequence was collected from a woman aged 55-70 years with primary liver carcinoma and hepatitis B virus infection. The CDR3 coding sequence is TGTGCCAGCAGTTGGTCACGGCAAGAGACCCAGTACTTC. This encodes CASSWSRQETQYF.